The entry below gives a single TCR beta chain sequence along with its context. The antigen is undetermined. This entry belongs to a study of response to subunit inactivated influenza vaccine. Study-level findings and limits: With each seasonal influenza vaccination, the authors suggested, few new T cells are recruited.

Via MiXCR, TCRdb re-called the RT-PCR reads, giving one row per CDR3 protein. Of 700,000 to 800,000 distinct CDR3 sequences in the sample, around 18% were seen once. The source was PBMCs from blood, collected 4 to 6 days after vaccination. This clonotype was obtained from a man over 45 who received an inactivated influenza vaccine.

The CDR3 region is CAGLDGYGYTF. The CDR3 DNA is TGTGCCGGTCTCGACGGCTATGGCTACACCTTC. The chain employs TRBV2 and TRBJ1-2; D not resolved. Trimming stripped 11 bases from V and 4 bases from J, with 11 bases between. The CDR3 loop spans 11 amino acids. Germline loops: CDR1 SNHLY, CDR2 FYNNEI.